The 27 T cell receptor beta chains below were found in one sample sequenced in a study of molecular identifiers for immune sequencing clone quantification. TCRdb independently ran MiXCR on the PCR reads; one entry per CDR3 protein. The sample lists approximately 680,000 distinct CDR3 sequences; around 25% were seen once. Sequencing was performed on naive CD8+ T cells from blood, with Jurkat cell RNA spiked in. Subset noted: FACS-sorted CD8+CD4-CCR7+CD45RA+ naive T cells. The receptors here all came from a human donor in good health. Some libraries in this study had Jurkat cell RNA spiked in.

On this clonotype: This likely comes from a read error, as the CDR3 has no conserved phenylalanine or tryptophan at its end. The rearrangement links TRBV6-2 or TRBV6-3 to TRBJ2-7; a weak D match, TRBD2 (6 bases). This CDR3 region has 16 residues. Germline V gene data show CDR1 as MNHEY and CDR2 as SVGEGT. V shed 4 bases and J shed 2 bases, with 18 bases lying between them. The CDR3 is CASSCPRSGVPYEQYC. The CDR3 coding sequence is TGTGCCAGCAGTTGCCCCCGATCGGGGGTGCCCTACGAGCAGTACTGC.

This clonotype was counted between two and nine times. The chain is built from TRBV11-2 and TRBJ2-1; D gene unclear. CDR1 and CDR2 (germline): SGHAT, FQNNGV. The CDR3 is 16 amino acids. Trimming took 5 bases from V and 0 from J, leaving 14 bases between them. Written as DNA, the CDR3 is TGTGCCAGCAGCCCCCGGAGCGTCTACTCCTACAATGAGCAGTTCTTC. Translated: CASSPRSVYSYNEQFF.

Remarks on this clonotype: The junction and the germline gene differ at one end; a read error may be behind it. V usage is TRBV27 and J usage is TRBJ1-5; no clear D. The CDR3 consists of 15 residues. Germline V lookup: CDR1 MNHEY, CDR2 SMNVEV (reference sequence). The CDR3 nucleotides are TGTGCCAGCAGTTTAACGGGTCCAGTCAATCAGCCCCAGCGTTTT. This gives the protein CASSLTGPVNQPQRF.

J is TRBJ2-1 and V is TRBV19; a weak D match, TRBD2 (5 bases). The CDR3 totals 12 residues. CDR1 and CDR2 from the germline V gene are LNHDA and SQIVND (reference sequence). V lost 7 bases to trimming and J lost 6 bases, with 10 bases between them. CDR3 sequence: CASKSGINEQFF. CDR3 in DNA: TGTGCCAGTAAAAGCGGAATCAATGAGCAGTTCTTC.

In regard to this clonotype: This may arise from a read error, as a much more abundant clone is one base away. The J gene is TRBJ2-3, the V gene TRBV6-2 or TRBV6-3; D possibly corresponds to TRBD2 (6 bases). CDR1 is MNHEY, CDR2 SVGEGT, per germline. This CDR3 contains 16 residues. DNA of the CDR3: TGTGCCAGCAGCCGCCCCCGGACGGAGGGTACAGCTACGCAGTATTTT. Translating it yields CASSRPRTEGTATQYF.

This rearrangement joins TRBV9 to TRBJ2-2; no clear D. There are 13 residues in the CDR3. Per the germline V gene, CDR1 is SGDLS and CDR2 is YYNGEE. The ends were cut back, 2 bases at V and 3 bases at J, with 5 bases in the middle. The CDR3 coding sequence is TGTGCCAGCAGCGTGAGCGACACCGGGGAGCTGTTTTTT. Translating gives CASSVSDTGELFF.

This clonotype was seen only a few times. A much larger clone sits a single nucleotide away, making a read error possible. The chain recombines TRBV2 with TRBJ2-3, with TRBD2 as a possible D gene (5 bases). The CDR3 has 11 residues. V lost 9 bases to trimming and J lost 6 bases, with 10 bases between them. In germline, CDR1 is SNHLY, CDR2 FYNNEI. CDR3 region: CASPGGDTQYF. The CDR3 nucleotides read TGTGCCAGTCCGGGCGGGGATACGCAGTATTTT.

The chain uses TRBV3-1 and TRBJ2-2; no firm D call. Between the trimmed V and J ends, which lost 0 bases and 5 bases, there was a span of 25 bases. This CDR3 comprises 20 residues. Germline CDR1 reads LGHDT; CDR2 reads YNNKEL (reference sequence). CDR3 in DNA: TGTGCCAGCAGCCAAGAAAGCATACAGACACCCCCACCGAGGACCGGGGAGCTGTTTTTT. Translated, it gives CASSQESIQTPPPRTGELFF.

Of note for this clonotype: The conserved closing phenylalanine or tryptophan is absent in this CDR3, likely reflecting a read error. This chain uses TRBV11-2 with TRBJ1-1; 7 positions agree with TRBD1. CDR3 size: 17 residues. V shed 0 bases and J 6 bases; nucleotides not matched to a gene: 13. Germline V gene data show CDR1 as SGHAT and CDR2 as FQNNGV. The CDR3 DNA follows: TGTGCCAGCAGCTTAGAACGGGTAAGAGGGGGCGATCCTGAAGCTTTCTCT. It is translated as CASSLERVRGGDPEAFS.

The V call is TRBV12-3 or TRBV12-4, the J call TRBJ1-4, with D tentatively TRBD1 (5 bases). The CDR3 totals 14 residues. Trimming shortened V by 1 base and J by 6 bases, and 9 bases separated the two germline ends. This CDR3 reads CASSLGAGYEKLFF. The CDR3 region has the DNA TGTGCCAGCAGTTTAGGGGCAGGGTATGAAAAACTGTTTTTT.

On this clonotype: This may be a read error: a much more frequent sequence differs by one nucleotide. The V gene is TRBV7-9, the J gene TRBJ2-7; D is uncertain. Germline CDR1 is SEHNR and CDR2 is FQNEAQ (reference sequence). CDR3 length: 12 residues. As DNA, the CDR3 is TGTGCCAGCAGCTTGGGTGTCGACGAGCAGCACTTC. Residues: CASSLGVDEQHF.

Notes on this clonotype: The CDR3 end shows no conserved phenylalanine or tryptophan, and so a read error is likely. V gene TRBV28 combines with J gene TRBJ1-2, with TRBD1 matching 7 bases. The J segment lost 6 bases and the V segment lost 7 bases, leaving 17 bases of the junction unmatched. Germline values: CDR1 MDHEN, CDR2 SYDVKM. This CDR3 is 16 amino acids long. The CDR3 nucleotides read TGTGCCAGCAATTACCCGAGCGCCAGGGGGAAGGATGGCTACACCCTC. As protein: CASNYPSARGKDGYTL.

This clonotype was found many times. The chain has TRBV7-2 and TRBJ1-5, with no clear D. CDR3 size: 15 residues. The germline V gene has CDR1 SGHTA and CDR2 FQGNSA. V shed 2 bases and J shed 7 bases, with 15 bases lying between them. The DNA for the CDR3 is TGTGCCAGCAGCTTATTGCTCCGGGGTGGGCAGCCCCAGCATTTT. Amino acid sequence: CASSLLLRGGQPQHF.

Only a few counts were recorded for this clonotype. The genes are TRBV28 and TRBJ2-7; 8 nucleotides align to TRBD2. The CDR3 extends over 15 amino acids. Germline loops: CDR1 MDHEN, CDR2 SYDVKM. After removal of 3 bases from V and 1 base from J, the junction contained 5 bases not matched to a gene. The CDR3 nucleotides are TGTGCCAGCAGTTTTCGCGGGAGGTCGTCCTACGAGCAGTACTTC. Residues: CASSFRGRSSYEQYF.

The chain employs TRBV30 and TRBJ2-5; 12 bases are shared with TRBD2. From germline, CDR1 is GTSNPN and CDR2 SVGIG (reference sequence). CDR3 length equals 19 residues. V shed 1 base, J shed 1 base, and the junction held 13 bases outside the gene matches. The CDR3 DNA is TGTGCCTGGAGTGACCCCCGACTAGCGGGGGACTCCCTCCAAGAGACCCAGTACTTC. Protein sequence: CAWSDPRLAGDSLQETQYF.

The genes are TRBV5-1 and TRBJ2-3, with D perhaps TRBD2 (6 bases). V lost 2 bases and J lost 2, with 12 bases in between. This CDR3 comprises 15 residues. Germline V gene data show CDR1 as SGHRS and CDR2 as YFSETQ. CDR3 bases: TGCGCCAGCAGCTTTAGGGGAGGCGACACAGATACGCAGTATTTT. Amino acids: CASSFRGGDTDTQYF.

Written as DNA, the CDR3 is TGTGCCAGCAGCGACGGGACTAGGGTGACCGGGGAGCTGTTTTTT. Its translation is CASSDGTRVTGELFF. The genes are TRBV12-3 or TRBV12-4 and TRBJ2-2; 8 nucleotides align to TRBD2. This CDR3 region has 15 residues. V shed 6 bases and J 5 bases; nucleotides not matched to a gene: 8.

This clonotype was observed at least ten times. This chain uses TRBV12-3 or TRBV12-4 with TRBJ2-7; D call uncertain. The CDR3 length is 13 residues. V dropped 5 bases and J dropped 7 bases, with 15 bases sitting between them. CDR3 sequence reads: CASSPRPPGEQYF. CDR3 in DNA: TGTGCCAGCAGTCCTCGGCCCCCTGGAGAGCAGTACTTC.

The CDR3 loop is CASSQDTATGYGETQYF. As DNA, the CDR3 is TGCGCCAGCAGCCAAGATACGGCCACGGGGTATGGAGAGACCCAGTACTTC. The V gene is TRBV4-1, the J gene TRBJ2-5; possibly TRBD2 for D (5 bases). V was clipped by 0 bases and J by 4 bases, with 18 bases between them. Per the germline V gene, CDR1 is MGHRA and CDR2 is YSYEKL. The CDR3 is 17 residues long.

This clonotype was detected many times. This chain connects TRBV4-3 to TRBJ2-7; a possible D gene is TRBD1 (6 bases). Looked up from germline, CDR1 is LGHNA and CDR2 is YSLEER. The V gene lost 3 bases and the J gene lost 2 bases, with 11 bases spanning the gap. There are 14 residues in the CDR3. For the CDR3, the DNA is TGCGCCAGCAGCCACTTCAGGGGAGCCTACGAGCAGTACTTC. It specifies CASSHFRGAYEQYF.

This clonotype turned up a few times. J is TRBJ2-7 and V is TRBV28; D is undetermined. V gave up 4 bases and J gave up 7 bases, with 8 bases separating them. The length of the CDR3 is 11 residues. Germline CDR1 and CDR2: MDHEN and SYDVKM. CDR3 nucleotides: TGTGCCAGCAGTTCTTTTTGGGAGCAGTACTTC. Its protein product is CASSSFWEQYF.

This clonotype was seen repeatedly, ten times or more. The J gene is TRBJ2-7, the V gene TRBV4-1, with D hard to call. Germline lookup yields CDR1 MGHRA and CDR2 YSYEKL. The CDR3 runs to 12 residues. V lost 4 bases to trimming and J lost 4 bases, with 8 bases between them. CDR3 nucleotide sequence: TGCGCCAGCAGCCCGACCCAATACGAGCAGTACTTC. It yields the protein CASSPTQYEQYF.

This clonotype has only one observation. Possible read error: a much larger clone is one base away. The genes are TRBV28 and TRBJ2-7; 13 positions agree with TRBD2. The V segment lost 7 bases and the J segment 3 bases; nucleotides outside the gene matches: 6. CDR3 size: 15 residues. Per the germline V gene, CDR1 is MDHEN and CDR2 is SYDVKM. CDR3 DNA: TGTGCCAGCACCCACCGGACTAGCGGGAGCTACGAGCAGTACTTC. Encoded protein: CASTHRTSGSYEQYF. The variable domain in full, completed from reference TRBV28 and TRBJ2-7, reads DVKVTQSSRYLVKRTGEKVFLECVQDMDHENMFWYRQDPGLGLRLIYFSYDVKMKEKGDIPEGYSVSREKKERFSLILESASTNQTSMYLCASTHRTSGSYEQYFGPGTRLTVT.

The sample holds many counts of this clonotype. The CDR3 spells CASSSSGGVYEQYF. The CDR3 DNA reads as TGCGCCAGCAGCTCATCAGGGGGCGTATACGAGCAGTACTTC. The V gene is TRBV5-1, the J gene TRBJ2-7; 8 bases fit TRBD1. The junction had 6 bases not matched to a gene; V was cut back by 3 bases and J by 4 bases. CDR3 length: 14 residues. Germline CDR1 and CDR2: SGHRS and YFSETQ.

This chain connects TRBV19 to TRBJ2-7; possibly TRBD1 or TRBD2 for D (5 bases each). V gave up 5 bases and J gave up 1 base, with 18 bases separating them. Germline loops: CDR1 LNHDA, CDR2 SQIVND (reference sequence). The CDR3 consists of 16 residues. CDR3 protein: CASSWAARDGSYEQYF. The CDR3 DNA sequence: TGTGCCAGTAGTTGGGCCGCCCGGGACGGATCCTACGAGCAGTACTTC.

This clonotype has a handful of counts. The chain has TRBV2 and TRBJ2-2; possible D gene TRBD1, 5 bases. This CDR3 region has 14 residues. Germline V gene data show CDR1 as SNHLY and CDR2 as FYNNEI. V gave up 7 bases and J gave up 1 base, with 10 bases separating them. Here the CDR3 reads CASNGALNTGELFF. The CDR3 bases are TGTGCCAGCAATGGGGCCCTGAACACCGGGGAGCTGTTTTTT.

This clonotype was seen only a few times. The chain employs TRBV9 and TRBJ2-5; D uncertain. The CDR3 is 15 amino acids. The germline gives CDR1 SGDLS, CDR2 YYNGEE. The V gene lost 1 base and the J gene lost 4 bases, with 14 bases spanning the gap. DNA of the CDR3: TGTGCCAGCAGCGTACAAGGGTTGTTGGGAGAGACCCAGTACTTC. The encoded protein is CASSVQGLLGETQYF. Variable domain in full (rest from reference TRBV9 and TRBJ2-5): DSGVTQTPKHLITATGQRVTLRCSPRSGDLSVYWYQQSLDQGLQFLIQYYNGEERAKGNILERFSAQQFPDLHSELNLSSLELGDSALYFCASSVQGLLGETQYFGPGTRLLVL.